The 9 T cell receptor beta chains given below trace back to one sample, sequenced in a study of T cells after yellow fever vaccination. TCRdb analysed the 5' RACE reads with MiXCR anew, one entry per CDR3 protein. Of 600,000 to 750,000 distinct CDR3 sequences listed, approximately 13% were seen once; the top ten hold about 16%. The sequenced sample was PBMCs, obtained on the day of the yellow fever booster vaccination. Receptors originate from a man aged 30 to 39 who received the YFV17D yellow fever vaccine.

This clonotype occurred a few times. The gene calls are TRBV12-3 or TRBV12-4 and TRBJ1-1; a possible D gene is TRBD1 (6 bases). The CDR3 extends over 12 amino acids. V lost 4 bases and J lost 7, with 10 bases in between. DNA of the CDR3: TGTGCCAGCAGTTCGGGGGGCCGTGAAGCTTTCTTT. Protein: CASSSGGREAFF.

The rearrangement joins TRBV10-3 to TRBJ1-2; D ambiguous. Between the trimmed V and J ends, which lost 7 bases and 8 bases, there was a span of 17 bases. The germline V gene has CDR1 ENHRY and CDR2 SYGVKD. The CDR3 runs 13 residues. CDR3 residues: CAINHDKPRGYTF. CDR3 DNA: TGTGCCATCAATCATGACAAACCCCGGGGCTACACCTTC.

The chain uses TRBV5-1 and TRBJ1-1; tentative D call: TRBD1 (5 bases). Germline lookup yields CDR1 SGHRS and CDR2 YFSETQ. This CDR3 has 14 amino acids. V was shortened by 4 bases and J by 3 bases, with 13 bases between the two germline ends. Here the CDR3 DNA reads TGCGCCAGCAGCCCTATCGACAGAGACACTGAAGCTTTCTTT. It encodes CASSPIDRDTEAFF.

This clonotype was seen more than once but under ten times. The CDR3 DNA reads TGTGCCAGCAGTGAATTCGGGACCGGGGAGCTGTTTTTT. Translation: CASSEFGTGELFF. J is TRBJ2-2 and V is TRBV25-1, with no clear D. This CDR3 comprises 13 residues. From germline, CDR1 is MGHDK and CDR2 SYGVNS. Between the trimmed V and J ends, which lost 1 base and 5 bases, there was a span of 5 bases.

Comments on this clonotype: One end of the junction does not line up with germline, which may come from a read error. The chain has TRBV4-3 and TRBJ2-7, with D possibly being TRBD1 or TRBD2 (5 bases each). CDR3 length: 12 residues. Per the germline V gene, CDR1 is LGHNA and CDR2 is YSLEER. CDR3 nucleotides: TGCGCCAGCAGCCAAGAAGGGACCGAGCGGTACTTC. Translated, it gives CASSQEGTERYF.

A few counts support this clonotype. J is TRBJ2-3 and V is TRBV19; 14 bases match TRBD2. The CDR3 length is 16 residues. Looked up from germline, CDR1 is LNHDA and CDR2 is SQIVND (reference sequence). Losses at the gene ends were 4 bases for V and 8 bases for J; bases not matched to a gene: 8. CDR3 DNA: TGTGCCAGTAGTACCTCGGGACTAGCGGGAGCGGTTACGCAGTATTTT. Translated: CASSTSGLAGAVTQYF. Using reference TRBV19 and TRBJ2-3 for the parts outside the CDR3, the full variable domain is DGGITQSPKYLFRKEGQNVTLSCEQNLNHDAMYWYRQDPGQGLRLIYYSQIVNDFQKGDIAEGYSVSREKKESFPLTVTSAQKNPTAFYLCASSTSGLAGAVTQYFGPGTRLTVL.

This clonotype was seen a handful of times. This chain joins TRBV6-1 and TRBJ2-1, with 7 bases lining up with TRBD2. Germline V gene lookup returns CDR1 MNHNS and CDR2 SASEGT. J gave up 8 bases and V 6 bases, and 16 bases lay outside the gene matches. The CDR3 sequence is 16 residues long. The CDR3: CASRGPGTISTHEQFF. The CDR3 DNA is TGTGCCAGCAGGGGCCCCGGGACTATAAGCACTCATGAGCAGTTCTTC.

This clonotype showed up just once. A much more abundant neighbour one base away suggests this may be a read error. The DNA of the CDR3 is TGTGCCATCAGTTCTACCGGGACTAGCGGGGTGAATGAGCAGTTCTTC. It yields the protein CAISSTGTSGVNEQFF. The chain is built from TRBV10-3 and TRBJ2-1; 13 bases match TRBD2. V shed 5 bases and J 7 bases; nucleotides not matched to a gene: 8. CDR3 size: 16 residues. The V gene's germline CDR1 is ENHRY and CDR2 SYGVKD.

CDR3 bases: TGTGCCAGCAGCGACCCCCATTCCTACAATGAGCAGTTCTTC. Translated, it gives CASSDPHSYNEQFF. The chain carries TRBV25-1 and TRBJ2-1; D is unclear. In germline, CDR1 is MGHDK, CDR2 SYGVNS. V dropped 6 bases and J dropped 1 base, with 10 bases sitting between them. CDR3 size: 14 residues.